The clone carrying this TCR beta chain was seen a few times. Antigen unknown. A read error is possible here, since a much larger clone lies one base away. The same CDR3 can be traced to other DNA sequences in this sample. Authors' processing steps: The study took CDR3 differences across clinicopathological groups and made a distant-metastasis classifier for papillary thyroid cancer from them. TCRdb called clones again from the PCR reads with MiXCR. The V and J calls and clone size are TCRdb's, not the authors'. The sample contains 40,000 to 50,000 clones, about 12% of which appear only once. This entry is derived from a study of metastatic and nonmetastatic thyroid tumors. Turning to the study itself: Blood and tumor or nodule tissue repertoires from malignant and benign thyroid patients were compared. Whole-study results and caveats: Malignant thyroid tumors reportedly had TCR beta diversity that was significantly higher than in benign nodules, in blood and tumor.

Thyroid surgery was preceded by no treatment in any patient. Losses at the gene ends were 5 bases for V and 4 bases for J; bases not matched to a gene: 8. The CDR3 covers 15 residues. Germline V gene sequence: CDR1 LNHDA, CDR2 SQIVND (reference sequence). The receptor was derived from a male donor with papillary thyroid cancer or a benign thyroid nodule (not recorded which). Some clones in this sample may be carry-over from other donors' samples. Sequencing input: blood. J is TRBJ2-4 and V is TRBV19; 7 bases match TRBD2. The CDR3 bases are TGTGCCAGTAGTCGAGAGCGGGGAGCTAAAAACATTCAGTACTTC. This gives the protein CASSRERGAKNIQYF.